This T cell receptor (beta chain) emerged from a study of blood T cell repertoires in COVID-19. Across the whole study: Researchers got acute and convalescent COVID-19 samples from the United States, Italy and Spain. The cDNA or gDNA used as material had been derived from T cells, B-cell-depleted T cells, or PBMCs.

The CDR3 consists of 16 residues. Germline-derived CDR1 and CDR2 are MNHNY and SVGAGI (reference sequence). V lost 0 bases to trimming and J lost 2 bases, with 12 bases between them. Original processing methods: Amplification with reference gene primers provided the estimates of nucleated cell counts. Measured with immunoSEQ multiplex PCR; TCRdb has only the in-frame clones, and not every one. V and J calls and clone size come straight from that table; D and trimming were deduced from the DNA. The table has some 30,000 clones, about 85% seen once; the top ten hold around 2%. The sequenced sample consisted of peripheral blood. The receptor was derived from a man aged 45-65 years with active or convalescent COVID-19. The V gene is TRBV6-6, the J gene TRBJ2-3; the D gene is possibly TRBD2 (7 bases). Written as DNA, the CDR3 is TGTGCCAGCAGTTACTCGCGGGGGCCCCACACAGATACGCAGTATTTT. Amino acid sequence: CASSYSRGPHTDTQYF.